This TCR beta chain was sequenced for a study of T cell responses to AZD1222 COVID-19 vaccine. Study-wide results and caveats: The study found Spike-specific TCR breadth and depth rose after two AZD1222 doses.

Comments on this clone: What it recognizes is unknown.

Produced via immunoSEQ multiplex PCR; TCRdb's table is partial and in-frame only. The table has 80,000 to 100,000 clones, 80% to 90% seen once. Both about-4-week and about-12-week second-dose recipients were combined. V gave up 4 bases and J gave up 1 base, with 5 bases separating them. The CDR3 sequence is 12 residues long. Germline CDR1 MDHEN, CDR2 SYDVKM. The chain employs TRBV28 and TRBJ2-7, with D unresolved. This specimen was peripheral blood, taken 28 days after the second AZD1222 dose. This clonotype originated in an adult who received the AZD1222 COVID-19 vaccine. The CDR3 nucleotides are TGTGCCAGCAGTTCCTCTTCCTACGAGCAGTACTTC. Translation gives CASSSSSYEQYF.